This T cell receptor beta chain was recovered during a study of blood T cell repertoires in COVID-19. Study-wide context: There were acute and convalescent COVID-19 samples, and they came from the United States, Italy and Spain. PBMCs, B-cell-depleted T cells, or T cells provided the cDNA or gDNA that made up the material.

Deletions cut 8 bases from V and 4 bases from J, with 14 bases between. The germline V gene has CDR1 MNHEY and CDR2 SVGEGT. The CDR3 sequence is 13 residues long. Sequencing was performed with immunoSEQ multiplex PCR; in TCRdb, only in-frame clones are kept and a portion is missing. Among around 100,000 clones listed, more than 75% were seen once. The receptor comes from a human donor in a cohort sampled during active COVID-19. The specimen sequenced was peripheral blood. This chain connects TRBV6-2 or TRBV6-3 to TRBJ1-2; TRBD1 might be the D (5 bases). For the CDR3, the DNA is TGTGCCAGCCGCCCGGGGGGAAGCTATGGCTACACCTTC. Protein: CASRPGGSYGYTF.